The text below deals with one TCR beta chain. The data originate from a study of blood T cell repertoires in COVID-19. The CDR3 runs to 16 residues. Germline CDR1 is MNHEY and CDR2 is SVGAGI. Trimming removed 2 bases from V and 4 bases from J, with 15 bases in between. The method was immunoSEQ multiplex PCR; TCRdb's version includes in-frame clones alone and lacks a portion of them. The sample yields about 250,000 clones, nearly 90% seen once. This clonotype was obtained from a woman in her forties who had recovered from COVID-19. The sequenced sample consisted of peripheral blood. The chain carries TRBV6-5 and TRBJ2-1; D perhaps matches TRBD2 (6 bases). The CDR3 DNA reads TGTGCCAGCAGTTACCGGCTAGCGCATGATTACAATGAGCAGTTCTTC. Encoded protein: CASSYRLAHDYNEQFF.